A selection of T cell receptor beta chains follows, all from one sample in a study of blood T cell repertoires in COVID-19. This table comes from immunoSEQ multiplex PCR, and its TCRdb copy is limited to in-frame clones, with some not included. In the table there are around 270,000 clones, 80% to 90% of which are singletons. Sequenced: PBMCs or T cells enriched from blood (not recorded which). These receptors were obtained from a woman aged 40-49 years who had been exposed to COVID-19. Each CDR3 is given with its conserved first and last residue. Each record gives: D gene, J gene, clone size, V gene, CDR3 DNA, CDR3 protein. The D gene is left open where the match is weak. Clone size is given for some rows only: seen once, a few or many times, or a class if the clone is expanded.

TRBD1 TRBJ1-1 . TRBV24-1 TGTGCCACCAGTGATGGGACAGGGGGCGGGACTTTCTTT CATSDGTGGGTFF
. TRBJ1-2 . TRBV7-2 TGTGCCAGCAGCTTAGTTAAGGGAGGCAACTATGGCTACACCTTC CASSLVKGGNYGYTF
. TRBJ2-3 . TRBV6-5 TGTGCCAGCAGTTACGGCACATTGGGGGCCACAGATACGCAGTATTTT CASSYGTLGATDTQYF
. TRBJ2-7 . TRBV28 TGTGCCAGCAGTTTATGGCGAGGGGAGCAGTACTTC CASSLWRGEQYF
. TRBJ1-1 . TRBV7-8 TGTGCCAGCAGCTTAGTGGGGGGAGCTGAAGCTTTCTTT CASSLVGGAEAFF
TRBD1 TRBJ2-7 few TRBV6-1 TGTGCCAGCAGTGAAGGGACAGGGGCCTACGAGCAGTACTTC CASSEGTGAYEQYF
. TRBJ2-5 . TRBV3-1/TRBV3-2 TGTGCCAGCAGCTTGGGGGCCAGTCGGTTGGAGACCCAGTACTTC CASSLGASRLETQYF
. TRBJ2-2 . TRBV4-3 TGCGCCAGCAGCCAAGAATATAGCCCCGGGGAGCTGTTTTTT CASSQEYSPGELFF
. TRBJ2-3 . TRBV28 TGTGCCAGCAGTTTAATGTCGGCGGGGTTGACAGATACGCAGTATTTT CASSLMSAGLTDTQYF
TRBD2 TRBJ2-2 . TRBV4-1 TGCGCCACCAGATGGGGACTAGAATCCACCGGGGAGCTGTTTTTT CATRWGLESTGELFF